One T cell receptor (beta chain) is described in this entry. This sample is part of a study of early T cells in non-severe SARS-CoV-2 infection. Looking at the study overall: Chains were not paired, and sequencing was done on bulk RNA from unsorted whole blood.

Germline loops: CDR1 MNHEY, CDR2 SVGAGI. CDR3 length: 15 amino acids. Trimming left V 2 bases short and J 7 bases short, with 16 bases between. cDNA molecules, individually, were tagged with unique molecular identifiers. TCRdb reprocessed the 5' RACE reads with MiXCR, giving one entry per CDR3 protein. The sample has approximately 65,000 distinct CDR3 sequences, around 9.9% seen once; the top ten hold roughly 6%. The clonotype comes from an adult who was a healthcare worker with PCR-confirmed SARS-CoV-2 infection or an uninfected control (not recorded which). The chain recombines TRBV6-5 with TRBJ2-3; tentatively, D is TRBD2 (5 bases). Sequenced sample: whole blood. The CDR3: CASSYGMPGGHTQYF. CDR3 coding DNA: TGTGCCAGCAGTTACGGTATGCCCGGCGGGCATACGCAGTATTTT.